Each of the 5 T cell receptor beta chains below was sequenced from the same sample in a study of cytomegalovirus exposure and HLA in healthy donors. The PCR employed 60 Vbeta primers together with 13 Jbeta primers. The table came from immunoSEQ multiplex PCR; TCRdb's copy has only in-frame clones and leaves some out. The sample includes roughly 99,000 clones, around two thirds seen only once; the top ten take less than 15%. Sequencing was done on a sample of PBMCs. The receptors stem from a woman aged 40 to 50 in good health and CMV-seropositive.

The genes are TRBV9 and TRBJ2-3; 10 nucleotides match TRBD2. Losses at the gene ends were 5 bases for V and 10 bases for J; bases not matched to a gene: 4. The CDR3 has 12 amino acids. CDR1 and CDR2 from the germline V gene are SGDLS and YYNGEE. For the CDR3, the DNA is TGTGCCAGCAGTTTAGCGGGGGGACCGCAGTATTTT. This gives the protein CASSLAGGPQYF.

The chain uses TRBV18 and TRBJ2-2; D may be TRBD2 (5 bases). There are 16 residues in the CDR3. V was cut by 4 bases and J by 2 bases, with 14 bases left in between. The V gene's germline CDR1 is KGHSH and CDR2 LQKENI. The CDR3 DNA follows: TGTGCCAGCTCACTAAGGATGGAGGCAAACACCGGGGAGCTGTTTTTT. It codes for CASSLRMEANTGELFF.

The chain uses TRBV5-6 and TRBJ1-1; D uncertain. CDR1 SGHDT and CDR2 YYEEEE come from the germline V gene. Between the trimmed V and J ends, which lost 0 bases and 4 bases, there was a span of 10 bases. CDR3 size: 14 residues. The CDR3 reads CASSLGPGSTEAFF. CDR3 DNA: TGTGCCAGCAGCTTGGGTCCGGGTTCCACTGAAGCTTTCTTT.

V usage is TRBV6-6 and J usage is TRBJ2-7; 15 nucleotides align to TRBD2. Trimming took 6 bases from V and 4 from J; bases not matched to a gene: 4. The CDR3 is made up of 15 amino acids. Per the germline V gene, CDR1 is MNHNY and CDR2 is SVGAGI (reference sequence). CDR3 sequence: CASREGLAGGYEQYF. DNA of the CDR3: TGTGCCAGCAGGGAGGGACTAGCGGGGGGATACGAGCAGTACTTC.

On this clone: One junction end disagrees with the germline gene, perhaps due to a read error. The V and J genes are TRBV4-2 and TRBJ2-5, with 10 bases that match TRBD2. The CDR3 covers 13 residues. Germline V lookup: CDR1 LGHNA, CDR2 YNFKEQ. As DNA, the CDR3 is TGTGCCAGCAGCCAACAGGGGGGGACTAGCGCCAACTTC. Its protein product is CASSQQGGTSANF.